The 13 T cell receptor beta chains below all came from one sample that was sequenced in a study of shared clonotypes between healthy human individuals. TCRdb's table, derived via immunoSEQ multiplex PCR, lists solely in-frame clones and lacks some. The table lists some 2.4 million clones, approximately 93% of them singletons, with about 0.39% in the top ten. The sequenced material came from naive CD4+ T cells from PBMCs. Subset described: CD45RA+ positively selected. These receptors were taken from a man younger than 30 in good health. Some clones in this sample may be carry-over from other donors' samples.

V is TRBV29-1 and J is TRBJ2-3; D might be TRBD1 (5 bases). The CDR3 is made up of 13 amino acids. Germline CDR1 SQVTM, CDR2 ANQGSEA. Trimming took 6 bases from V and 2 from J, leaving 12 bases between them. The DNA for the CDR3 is TGCAGCGTGCGACAGACCTTCACAGATACGCAGTATTTT. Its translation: CSVRQTFTDTQYF.

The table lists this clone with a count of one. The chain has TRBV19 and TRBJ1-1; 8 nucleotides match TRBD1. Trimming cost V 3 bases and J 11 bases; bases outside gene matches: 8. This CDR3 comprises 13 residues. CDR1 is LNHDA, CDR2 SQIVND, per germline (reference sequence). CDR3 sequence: CASSMETGVSAFF. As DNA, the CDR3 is TGTGCCAGTAGTATGGAGACAGGGGTATCGGCTTTCTTT.

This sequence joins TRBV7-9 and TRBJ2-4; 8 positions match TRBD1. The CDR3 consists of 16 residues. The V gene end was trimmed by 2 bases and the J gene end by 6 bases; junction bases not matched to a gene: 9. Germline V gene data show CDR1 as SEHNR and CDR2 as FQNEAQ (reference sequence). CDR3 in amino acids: CASSLSYTGGSNIQYF. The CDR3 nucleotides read TGTGCCAGCAGCTTAAGTTATACAGGGGGATCAAACATTCAGTACTTC.

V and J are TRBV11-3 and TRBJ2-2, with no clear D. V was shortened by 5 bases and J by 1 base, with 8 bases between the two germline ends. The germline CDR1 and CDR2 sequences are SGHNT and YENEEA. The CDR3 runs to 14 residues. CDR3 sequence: CASSPDGNTGELFF. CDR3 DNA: TGTGCCAGCAGCCCAGACGGGAACACCGGGGAGCTGTTTTTT.

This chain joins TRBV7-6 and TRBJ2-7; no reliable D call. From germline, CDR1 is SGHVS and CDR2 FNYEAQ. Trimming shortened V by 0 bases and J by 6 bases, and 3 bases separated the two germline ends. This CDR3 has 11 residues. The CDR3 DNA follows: TGTGCCAGCAGCTTAGCGCGCGAGCAGTACTTC. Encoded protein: CASSLAREQYF.

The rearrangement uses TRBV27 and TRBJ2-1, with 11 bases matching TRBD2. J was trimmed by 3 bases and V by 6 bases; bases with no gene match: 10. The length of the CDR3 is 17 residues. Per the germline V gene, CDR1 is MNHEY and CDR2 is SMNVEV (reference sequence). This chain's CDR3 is CASSRPPTSGSYNEQFF. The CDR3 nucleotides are TGTGCCAGCAGCCGACCTCCTACTAGCGGGAGCTACAATGAGCAGTTCTTC.

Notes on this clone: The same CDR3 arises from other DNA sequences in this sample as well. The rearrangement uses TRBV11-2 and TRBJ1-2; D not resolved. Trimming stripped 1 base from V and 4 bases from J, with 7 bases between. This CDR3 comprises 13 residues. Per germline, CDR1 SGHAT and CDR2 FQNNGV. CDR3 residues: CASSLGTSYGYTF. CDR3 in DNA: TGTGCCAGCAGCTTAGGTACTTCCTATGGCTACACCTTC.

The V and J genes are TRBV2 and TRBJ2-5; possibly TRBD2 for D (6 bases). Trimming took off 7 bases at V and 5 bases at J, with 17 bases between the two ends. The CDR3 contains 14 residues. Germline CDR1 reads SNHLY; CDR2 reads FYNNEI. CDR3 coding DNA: TGTGCCAGCACCACCCCGCGTCGGGGGGAGACCCAGTACTTC. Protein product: CASTTPRRGETQYF.

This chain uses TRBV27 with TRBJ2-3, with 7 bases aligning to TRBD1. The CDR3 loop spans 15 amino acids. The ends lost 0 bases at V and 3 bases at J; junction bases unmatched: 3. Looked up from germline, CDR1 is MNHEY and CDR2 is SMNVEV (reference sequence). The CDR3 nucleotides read TGTGCCAGCAGTTTATCGGGCAGGGGGACAGATACGCAGTATTTT. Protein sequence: CASSLSGRGTDTQYF.

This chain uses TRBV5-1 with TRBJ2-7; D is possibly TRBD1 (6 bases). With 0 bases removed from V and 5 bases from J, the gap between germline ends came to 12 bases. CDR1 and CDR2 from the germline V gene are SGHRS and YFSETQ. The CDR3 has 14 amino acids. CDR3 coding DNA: TGCGCCAGCAGCTTGGAGCAGGGGAGCAACGAGCAGTACTTC. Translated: CASSLEQGSNEQYF.

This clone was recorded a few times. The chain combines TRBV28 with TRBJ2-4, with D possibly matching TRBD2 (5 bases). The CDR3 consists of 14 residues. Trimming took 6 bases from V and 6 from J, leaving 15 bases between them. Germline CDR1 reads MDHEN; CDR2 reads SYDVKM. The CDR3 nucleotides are TGTGCCAGCAGCCCCGGAGGTTCCAGAAACATTCAGTACTTC. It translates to CASSPGGSRNIQYF.

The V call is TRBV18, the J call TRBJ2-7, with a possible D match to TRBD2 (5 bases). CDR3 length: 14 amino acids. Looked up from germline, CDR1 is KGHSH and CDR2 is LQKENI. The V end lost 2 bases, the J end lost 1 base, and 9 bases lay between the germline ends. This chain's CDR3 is CASSPNGGSYEQYF. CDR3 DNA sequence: TGTGCCAGCTCACCAAACGGCGGGTCCTACGAGCAGTACTTC.

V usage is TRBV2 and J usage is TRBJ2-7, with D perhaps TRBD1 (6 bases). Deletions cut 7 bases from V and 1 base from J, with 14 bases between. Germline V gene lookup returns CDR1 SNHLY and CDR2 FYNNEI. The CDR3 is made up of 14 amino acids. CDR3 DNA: TGTGCCAGCAAATCCGACAGGTTTTCCTACGAGCAGTACTTC. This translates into CASKSDRFSYEQYF.